This TCR beta chain was found in a study of blood T cell repertoires in COVID-19. Study background: Sites across the United States, Italy and Spain contributed samples from acute and convalescent COVID-19. PBMCs, B-cell-depleted T cells, or T cells were the source of the cDNA or gDNA that made up the material.

This CDR3 spans 14 amino acids. V lost 5 bases and J 8 bases, leaving 18 bases between the germline ends. In germline, CDR1 is LGHDT, CDR2 YNNKEL (reference sequence). This clone was seen repeatedly, ten times or more. How the authors handled the data: Reference gene primer amplification gave nucleated cell count estimates. The protocol was immunoSEQ multiplex PCR, while the TCRdb copy is restricted to in-frame clones and leaves out a portion. V and J calls plus clone size are reproduced from that table; the DNA served to infer D and trimming. The data contain fewer than 200,000 clones, around 82% of them seen just once; the ten biggest clones take up 7.5% to 10%.

Specimen: peripheral blood. This TCR came from a woman at least 80 years old with acute or convalescent COVID-19. The gene calls are TRBV3-1 (or the pseudogene TRBV3-2) and TRBJ1-2, with unresolved D. CDR3 region: CASSYRGVRNGYTF. CDR3 in DNA: TGTGCCAGCAGCTATCGCGGGGTGAGGAACGGCTACACCTTC.